The source of this TCR beta chain is a study of cytomegalovirus exposure and HLA in healthy donors (dated by TCRdb to 2015 to 2018). Context from the whole study: According to a later analysis, one platform produced both the 100 to 150 validation repertoires and the 666 repertoires of the first cohort. The study aimed to test whether signatures of past pathogen exposure could be identified by cataloging public T cell receptors. Along with the roughly 670-subject first cohort, a separate validation cohort of around 120 different subjects was used. To predict cytomegalovirus infection status, the study combined high-throughput TCR immunosequencing, statistical association of individual TCRs with disease status, and machine learning.

V lost 4 bases and J lost 4 bases; the stretch between them is 19 bases long. Its CDR3 holds 16 amino acids, cysteine through phenylalanine. The only DNA kept is the CDR3, 48 bases in frame from the first base. As encoded in the germline V gene (reference sequence), CDR1 is LNHDA while CDR2 is SQIVND. On this clone itself: What this receptor recognizes is not known. The sample holds no much larger clone one base away, and base qualities are not on file.

Results the study describes overall, beyond this receptor: In both the original and validation cohorts, the classifier was reported to diagnose cytomegalovirus status with high specificity and sensitivity. In vitro tests confirmed that a few of the cytomegalovirus-associated TCR beta chains recognize cytomegalovirus antigens. A later analysis found that TCRs clustered in the first cohort also tended to co-occur in the roughly 120 validation repertoires, with more than 90% of cluster scores above 0. The study gave a list of some 150 TCR beta chains associated with cytomegalovirus. It was suggested by the authors that the approach could potentially be generalized to other disease states and immunological phenotypes. All 120 or so repertoires were used to score co-occurrence in the validation cohort in a later analysis, because that analysis had no HLA typing for the cohort. Across donors, most TCR sequences were observed very rarely, whereas some public TCRs were present in many individuals.

Libraries came from the immunoSEQ multiplex PCR assay. The authors' pipeline ran thus. To diagnose cytomegalovirus status from the catalog of TCR beta chain sequences, a statistical classification framework was built. TCRdb took over this immuneACCESS table, retaining in-frame rearrangements with V and J assigned. Such tables are incomplete; in checked studies, under half of the missing clones stem from an unresolved V gene, and the remainder is unexplained. V, J and clone size are those of that table, while D and trimming were read from the DNA. Present in this sample are some 99,000 clones, around nine tenths of which were seen just once. The ten largest account for roughly 2.2% of the sample. Donors formed part of the validation cohort, which comprised approximately 130 subjects and was distinct from the first cohort of under 850 subjects.

Input material: PBMCs. This sequence uses TRBV19 and TRBJ2-5, with the D gene call left open. The sequence derives from a woman under 30 in good health and CMV-seronegative. Read as DNA, the sequence is TGTGCCAGTAGTAGTCCGTACACCCAAAATTTAGAGACCCAGTACTTC. This encodes CASSSPYTQNLETQYF.